The clone carrying this T cell receptor beta chain was found a few times. What it binds is unknown. Once obtained from cultured CD4+ T cells, the DNA was sequenced using the Oncomine TCR Beta short-read assay. TCRdb reprocessed the PCR reads via MiXCR and lists one record per CDR3 protein. This sample has about 14,000 distinct CDR3 sequences, with 25% to 35% found just once. Germline loops: CDR1 MNHNS, CDR2 SASEGT. V lost 5 bases and J 6 bases, leaving 16 bases between the germline ends. The CDR3 length is 15 residues. These data are taken from a study of vaccination and CD4 T cells after COVID-19. Points from the study as a whole: Apart from involving relatively few convalescent patients, the work omitted early post-infection timepoints.

Treatment in this sample: approximately nine-day PBMC culture with coronavirus spike peptide pools or control peptides (ViraFEST assay). This chain uses TRBV6-1 with TRBJ1-4, with D hard to call. Sequencing was carried out using cultured CD4+ T cells from blood. The origin of this receptor is a human donor with COVID-19. DNA of the CDR3: TGTGCCAGCAGTAACCAGCACGGTCCCTATGAAAAACTGTTTTTT. Translated, it gives CASSNQHGPYEKLFF.